The source of this TCR beta chain is a study of shared clonotypes between healthy human individuals. For the study at large: The study used three CD4 naive, three CD4 memory, two CD8 naive and one CD8 memory plate per donor. Study results and limitations: Clonotype sharing across donors was expected to vary with sequencing depth.

Generated by immunoSEQ multiplex PCR, the TCRdb table keeps only in-frame clones and is missing some. This table holds more than 200,000 clones, 65% found once. This clone was seen a few times. Antigen specificity is unknown. CDR1 and CDR2 (germline): MNHNY, SVGAGI (reference sequence). V lost 6 bases, J lost 3 bases, and 9 bases lay in between. This CDR3 contains 13 residues. The TCR sequence derives from a man aged 30 to 39 in good health. The chain employs TRBV6-6 and TRBJ2-1; D not resolved. Sequenced material: memory CD4+ T cells sorted from blood. Subset indicated: CD45RA-negative fraction. For the CDR3, the DNA is TGTGCCAGCAGCAGAAAGAGCTACAATGAGCAGTTCTTC. This gives the protein CASSRKSYNEQFF.